This T cell receptor beta chain was captured by sequencing in a study of tumor-infiltrating lymphocytes in primary liver carcinoma. This clonotype was recorded at least ten times. What it recognizes is unknown. Study results and limitations: Compared with tumor region pairs, tumor-adjacent and tumor-blood pairs overlapped less.

TCR beta cDNA was reverse-transcribed from around 0.55 ug of total RNA. The reaction used a constant-region primer and ProtoScript II reverse transcriptase. Library construction for TCR beta comprised three nested multiplex PCR rounds performed with slightly modified ARM-PCR. Researchers ran the first two PCR rounds for roughly 10 cycles each with TRBV1-TRBV30 forward primers and a C-beta reverse primer. TCRdb ran MiXCR on the multiplex PCR reads and lists one entry per CDR3 protein. The table records more than 95,000 distinct CDR3 sequences, 64% of them present only once. Per the germline V gene, CDR1 is MGHRA and CDR2 is YSYEKL. This CDR3 is 16 amino acids long. The V gene end was trimmed by 0 bases and the J gene end by 4 bases; junction bases not matched to a gene: 5. Unsorted bulk tissue (roughly 17-33 mg) underwent RNA and DNA co-extraction. Surgical resection served as treatment for the primary liver carcinoma of these patients.

Material for sequencing was liver tumor tissue from sampling region 3. The sample's subset: tumor region T3, left-lateral pole. This clonotype was obtained from a woman aged 55-75 years with primary liver carcinoma and hepatitis B virus infection. The chain carries TRBV4-1 and TRBJ1-4, with 7 bases lining up with TRBD1. The CDR3 here is CASSQDRYRGNEKLFF. The CDR3 nucleotides are TGCGCCAGCAGCCAAGATCGTTACAGGGGTAATGAAAAACTGTTTTTT.